The sequence of this T cell receptor beta chain was determined in a study of blood T cell repertoires in COVID-19. On the study more broadly: Some COVID-19 samples were acute and others convalescent; all came from the United States, Italy and Spain. PBMCs, B-cell-depleted T cells, or T cells were the source of the cDNA or gDNA that made up the material.

The germline gives CDR1 MNHEY, CDR2 SVGAGI. Trimming removed 2 bases from V and 0 bases from J, with 11 bases in between. CDR3 length: 16 residues. In the original analysis: Researchers report that nucleated cell counts were estimated from reference gene primer amplification. Produced via immunoSEQ multiplex PCR; TCRdb's table is partial and in-frame only. V and J calls and clone size are those listed in that table; D and trimming were worked out from the DNA. The sample has over 60,000 clones, around nine tenths seen once. The chain uses TRBV6-5 and TRBJ1-5; no firm D call. Sequenced: peripheral blood. The origin of this receptor is a human donor in a cohort sampled during active COVID-19. CDR3 DNA: TGTGCCAGCAGTTACCGCAGGTTGGATAGCAATCAGCCCCAGCATTTT. Translated: CASSYRRLDSNQPQHF.